A single sample is the source of the 8 T cell receptor beta chains below, sequenced in a study of T-cell memory formation after mild COVID-19 (TCRdb year 2021). The library was produced with 5' RACE. The sample was run on an Illumina NovaSeq 6000. TCRdb reprocessed the public reads (quality trimming at Q25 with fastp, clone calling with MiXCR) and kept in-frame beta chains. Under each unique CDR3 protein, matching rows form one entry showing the most common genes and DNA. The sample table lists roughly 450,000 distinct CDR3 sequences, over 15% of them with a count of one. The top ten clones comprise around 12% of the sample. Sequencing input: PBMCs or a T cell subset sorted from them (not recorded which). The receptors shown here come from an adult woman who had mild COVID-19 (a few samples of this study predate the infection). The sample titles of this study are shuffled in the database, so cell type and time point are left out; the donor was told from shared clones.

This chain connects TRBV5-4 to TRBJ2-1; TRBD2 agrees at 8 bases. This CDR3 region has 16 residues. Germline V gives CDR1 SGHNT, CDR2 YYREEE (reference sequence). V trimming: 4 bases; J trimming: 8 bases; junction bases outside the gene matches: 14. CDR3 nucleotides: TGTGCCAGCAGCCCGTCGGGACTAGGCAGAGTCCATGAGCAGTTCTTC. This translates into CASSPSGLGRVHEQFF.

This sequence joins TRBV20-1 and TRBJ2-3, with TRBD2 matching over 10 bases. Germline-derived CDR1 and CDR2 are DFQATT and SNEGSKA (reference sequence). The CDR3 totals 15 residues. The J segment lost 0 bases and the V segment lost 5 bases, leaving 5 bases of the junction unmatched. As DNA, the CDR3 is TGCAGTGCTTCAGGGACTAGCGCTAGCACAGATACGCAGTATTTT. Translation: CSASGTSASTDTQYF.

The rearrangement links TRBV6-5 to TRBJ2-2; possible D gene TRBD2, 6 bases. V was pared by 3 bases and J by 6 bases, with 11 bases between. CDR1 and CDR2 from the germline V gene are MNHEY and SVGAGI. This CDR3 comprises 14 residues. The DNA of the CDR3 is TGTGCCAGCAGTTATCGGGGGAGGCCCGGGGAGCTGTTTTTT. Translation: CASSYRGRPGELFF.

The chain joins TRBV20-1 to TRBJ2-1; 8 nucleotides agree with TRBD1. V dropped 8 bases and J dropped 0; count of bases not matched to a gene: 12. The CDR3 totals 16 residues. CDR1 and CDR2 (germline): DFQATT, SNEGSKA (reference sequence). The DNA for the CDR3 is TGCAGTTACCCCGGGACAGGCCACCTCTCCTACAATGAGCAGTTCTTC. Amino acids: CSYPGTGHLSYNEQFF.

In its sample, this clonotype was seen a few times. The chain joins TRBV3-1 to TRBJ2-1; maybe TRBD2 (6 bases). Per germline, CDR1 LGHDT and CDR2 YNNKEL (reference sequence). The CDR3 length is 13 residues. V was clipped by 1 base and J by 9 bases, with 10 bases between them. CDR3 residues: CASSQVSGGEQFF. The CDR3 coding sequence is TGTGCCAGCAGCCAAGTATCCGGGGGTGAGCAGTTCTTC.

Only a few counts were recorded for this clonotype. This chain joins TRBV30 and TRBJ1-1, with D tentatively TRBD1 (6 bases). Trimming took off 1 base at V and 7 bases at J, with 16 bases between the two ends. The germline CDR1 and CDR2 sequences are GTSNPN and SVGIG (reference sequence). The CDR3 loop spans 14 amino acids. CDR3: CAWSDRTVGIEAFF. In DNA form, the CDR3 reads TGTGCCTGGAGTGATCGGACAGTGGGGATTGAAGCTTTCTTT.

This clonotype appeared a few times. This rearrangement joins TRBV2 to TRBJ2-2; D possibly corresponds to TRBD2 (6 bases). The CDR3 runs 14 residues. The V gene's germline CDR1 is SNHLY and CDR2 FYNNEI. V was clipped by 8 bases and J by 4 bases, with 14 bases between them. The CDR3 protein is CASGGRGSTGELFF. Written as DNA, the CDR3 is TGTGCCAGCGGGGGACGGGGGAGCACCGGGGAGCTGTTTTTT.

In its sample, this clonotype was seen many times. The rearrangement uses TRBV2 and TRBJ2-1, with 7 nucleotides matching TRBD2. J gave up 9 bases and V 4 bases, and 3 bases lay outside the gene matches. CDR1 SNHLY and CDR2 FYNNEI come from the germline V gene. The length of the CDR3 is 12 residues. The CDR3 DNA sequence: TGTGCCAGCAGTGGACTAGCATTTGAGCAGTTCTTC. This gives the protein CASSGLAFEQFF.